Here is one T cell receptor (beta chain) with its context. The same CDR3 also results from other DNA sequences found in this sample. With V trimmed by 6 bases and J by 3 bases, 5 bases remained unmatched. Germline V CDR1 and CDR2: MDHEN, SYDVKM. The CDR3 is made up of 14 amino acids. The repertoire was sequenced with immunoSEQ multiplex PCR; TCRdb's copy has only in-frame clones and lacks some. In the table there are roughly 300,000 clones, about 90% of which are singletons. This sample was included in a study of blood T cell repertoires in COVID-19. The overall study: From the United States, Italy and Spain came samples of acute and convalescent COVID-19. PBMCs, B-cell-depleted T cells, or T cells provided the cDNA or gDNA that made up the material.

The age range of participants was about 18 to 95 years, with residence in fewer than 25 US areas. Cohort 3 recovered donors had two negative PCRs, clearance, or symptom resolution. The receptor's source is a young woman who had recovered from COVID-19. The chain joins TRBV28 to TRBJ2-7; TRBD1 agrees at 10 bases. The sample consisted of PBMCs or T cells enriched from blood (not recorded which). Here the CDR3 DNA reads TGTGCCAGCAGACCCCGGGACAGGGGCTACGAGCAGTACTTC. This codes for CASRPRDRGYEQYF.